The clone carrying this T cell receptor beta chain was recorded a few times. Germline values: CDR1 MNHNY, CDR2 SVGAGI (reference sequence). V was shortened by 4 bases and J by 1 base, with 14 bases between the two germline ends. This CDR3 comprises 15 residues. Healthy individuals who donated bone marrow served as the donors. This sample was taken from a study of cytomegalovirus exposure and HLA in healthy donors. Study-wide context: Roughly 180 million T cells yielded more than 90 million unique TCR beta sequences in earlier analysis.

13 Jbeta primers and 60 Vbeta primers were used for the PCR. Measured with immunoSEQ multiplex PCR; TCRdb has only the in-frame clones, and not every one. Of roughly 200,000 clones listed, roughly four fifths are singletons. V is TRBV6-6 and J is TRBJ2-7; no clear D gene. The source is a man in his thirties or forties in good health and CMV-seronegative. The sample was PBMCs. The chain's CDR3 is CASSSPALTSYEQYF. The CDR3 region has the DNA TGTGCCAGCAGTTCCCCCGCGTTGACTTCCTACGAGCAGTACTTC.